This T cell receptor (beta chain) appears in the sequencing data of a study of Ad26.COV2.S vaccination and SARS-CoV-2 variants. Whole-study findings and limits: A substantial breadth of spike-specific CD8+ and CD4+ T cell responses after vaccination has been reported.

The count of this clone is one. What it binds is unknown. Sample treatment: about 20 received Ad26.COV2.S at low or high dose, single or two shots; about 5 received placebo; per-sample allocation not given. Samples came from day 63 after the first vaccine or placebo injection. Based in Boston, the donor was an adult of 18-55 years. TCRdb's copy holds only in-frame clones and misses some; the assay was immunoSEQ multiplex PCR. Of a few hundred thousand clones listed, around nine tenths are singletons. V lost 2 bases, J lost 4 bases, and 8 bases stayed unmatched. The CDR3 is 15 amino acids. Germline CDR1 is SGHTA and CDR2 is FQGNSA.

The TCR comes from a person aged 18-65 years who received the Ad26.COV2.S COVID-19 vaccine or a placebo. Sequencing used peripheral blood, obtained in a trial of Ad26.COV2.S vaccine versus placebo. The V gene is TRBV7-2, the J gene TRBJ2-7; 7 bases agree with TRBD1. The CDR3 here is CASSLYATGLYEQYF. In DNA form, the CDR3 reads TGTGCCAGCAGCTTATACGCGACAGGGCTGTACGAGCAGTACTTC.